This T cell receptor (beta chain) was observed in a study of T cell responses to AZD1222 COVID-19 vaccine. Repertoires were generated with immunoSEQ multiplex PCR, while TCRdb's copy carries only in-frame clones and drops some. The profile covers around 130,000 clones, with more than 90% appearing a single time and about 1.9% taken by the ten largest. Germline CDR1 and CDR2: SNHLY and FYNNEI. V was clipped by 8 bases and J by 2 bases; unmatched bases: 5. The CDR3 sequence is 16 residues long. This chain joins TRBV2 and TRBJ2-6, with 11 bases that match TRBD1. This receptor was identified in an adult who received the AZD1222 COVID-19 vaccine. This material consisted of peripheral blood, taken 28 days after the second AZD1222 dose. DNA for the CDR3: TGTGCCAGCTTCGGACAGGGGGCTGCTGGGGCCAACGTCCTGACTTTC. It yields the protein CASFGQGAAGANVLTF.